The subject of this entry is one T cell receptor beta chain. This clonotype was detected many times. Its antigen is still unknown. Per-nucleotide qualities are absent, and no much larger clonotype sits a single base away. The data originate from a study of T cells after yellow fever vaccination (dated by TCRdb to 2018 to 2020). Concerning the study at large: Libraries from fractions with low cell numbers were prepared with the SMART-Seq v4 Ultra Low Input RNA kit. To track T-cell clones before and after primary and booster YFV17D yellow fever vaccination, bulk TCR alpha and beta repertoires were sequenced longitudinally. Two healthy male donors, one aged 18 to 30 and one aged 30 to 40 years, were included in the cohort. Bulk PBMC replicates and cell subsets were isolated from blood drawn at multiple timepoints before and after both primary and secondary immunization.

TCR cDNA was synthesized by 5'RACE template switching, through which a universal primer site and unique molecular identifiers were introduced. Priming of cDNA synthesis was performed from both the TCR alpha and TCR beta constant segments. Libraries were amplified in two PCR steps, with sample barcodes and sequencing adapters added in the second step. Sequencing of libraries was performed on Illumina HiSeq 2500 (2x100 bp) or NovaSeq (2x150 bp). For the original study's pipeline: Demultiplexing of reads and collapsing into UMI consensus sequences were performed with MIGEC, and V(D)J alignment was carried out with MiXCR. Vaccine-responding clonotypes were identified with edgeR using replicate PBMC samples, with FDR below 0.01 and a log2 fold change above 5 up to day 15 being required. CD4 or CD8 identity was assigned to each bulk clonotype according to whether the clonotype was present at higher abundance in the sequenced CD4 repertoire or the sequenced CD8 repertoire. Using fastp at Q25 and MiXCR, TCRdb reprocessed the public reads and kept productive beta chains. Under each unique CDR3 protein, matching rows form one entry showing the most common genes and DNA. TCRdb assigned the V and J calls; the authors' analysis was not used. Here the sample has about 500,000 distinct CDR3 sequences; approximately 16% occur a single time. The top ten constitute 17% of the sample.

Interpreted using the paper, the treatment or condition label stands for: live attenuated yellow fever vaccine strain. At each blood-draw timepoint, two biological replicates of bulk PBMCs were collected. PBMCs were isolated from peripheral blood using a standard Ficoll-Paque protocol. RNA was extracted with TriZol from bulk PBMCs, CD4 and CD8 fractions, and dextramer-positive and dextramer-negative fractions. The CDR3 has 11 amino acids, counting the end cysteine and phenylalanine. Only the CDR3 DNA stays, 33 bases, in frame from base 1. CDR1 is given as DFQATT and CDR2 as SNEGSKA, both from the germline V gene (reference sequence). Deletion took 0 bases off V and 11 bases off J, with a span of 10 bases between the germline ends. Overall study outcomes, separate from this receptor: A small share of clonotypes was detected in both CD4 and CD8 compartments, with the overlap likely arising from convergent recombination. Most clones expanded after primary vaccination were re-detected after the booster (almost 98% of CD4 and around 86% of CD8), suggesting broad memory maintenance. Compared with the primary T-cell response, the secondary T-cell response was weaker but faster, peaking on day 5 rather than day 15. Computational filtering was required because FACS-sorted repertoires could contain abundant contaminating clonotypes from the bulk population. Because the study included only a couple of donors, the extent to which the findings can be generalized is limited.

The chain links TRBV20-1 with TRBJ1-1; the D gene is not confidently resolved. The sequence came from a man between 18 and 35 years old who received the YFV17D yellow fever vaccine. The sequences come from PBMCs, collected roughly 5 days after the first yellow fever vaccination. The CDR3 has the sequence CSARETIGAFF. The base sequence is TGCAGTGCTAGAGAAACAATTGGGGCTTTCTTT.